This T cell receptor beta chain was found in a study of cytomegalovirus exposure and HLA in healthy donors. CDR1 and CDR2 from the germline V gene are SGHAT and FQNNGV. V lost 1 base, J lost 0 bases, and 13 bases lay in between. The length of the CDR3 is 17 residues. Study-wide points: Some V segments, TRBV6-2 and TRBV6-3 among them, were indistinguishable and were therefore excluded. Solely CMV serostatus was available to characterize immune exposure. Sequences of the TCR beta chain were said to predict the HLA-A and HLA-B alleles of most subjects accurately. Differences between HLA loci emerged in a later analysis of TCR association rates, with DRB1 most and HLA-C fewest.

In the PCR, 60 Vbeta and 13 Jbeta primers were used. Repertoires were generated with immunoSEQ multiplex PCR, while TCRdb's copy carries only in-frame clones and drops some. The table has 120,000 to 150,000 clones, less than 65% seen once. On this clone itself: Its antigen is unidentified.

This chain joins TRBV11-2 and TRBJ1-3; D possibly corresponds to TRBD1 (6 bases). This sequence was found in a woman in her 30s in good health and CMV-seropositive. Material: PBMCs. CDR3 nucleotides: TGTGCCAGCAGCTTAGTAAAGGGGGTCTACTCTGGAAACACCATATATTTT. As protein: CASSLVKGVYSGNTIYF.